These T cell receptor beta chains were read from a single sample in a study of cytomegalovirus exposure and HLA in healthy donors. Using immunoSEQ multiplex PCR, the repertoire was profiled, and TCRdb retains in-frame clones only, with some absent. The sample gives 160,000 or so clones, about 72% of which show up once; over 1.1% is in the top ten. Source material: PBMCs. The receptors were gathered from a male donor in good health and CMV-seronegative. The conserved cysteine and the conserved F or W are not part of the CDR3 here. The order of the fields is V gene, D gene, CDR3 protein. The D gene is left open where the match is weak.

V gene: TRBV9
D gene: TRBD2
CDR3 protein: ASSPRAGVTDTQY

V gene: TRBV7-9
D gene: TRBD1
CDR3 protein: ASSPPGTGGSYEQY

V gene: TRBV15
D gene: TRBD2
CDR3 protein: ATSRGRASGLRGETQY

V gene: TRBV5-6
D gene: -
CDR3 protein: ASSLGSGAGYT

V gene: TRBV2
D gene: TRBD1
CDR3 protein: ASSVLTGIRETQY

V gene: TRBV7-9
D gene: TRBD2
CDR3 protein: ASSSPGLGFHEQY

V gene: TRBV7-2
D gene: TRBD1
CDR3 protein: ASSLGDRGRANEKLF

V gene: TRBV6-1
D gene: TRBD1
CDR3 protein: ASSTGDSYGYT

V gene: TRBV27
D gene: -
CDR3 protein: ASRITGLATEAF

V gene: TRBV4-1
D gene: -
CDR3 protein: ASSQRQSTDTQY

V gene: TRBV7-2
D gene: -
CDR3 protein: ASSPIGPYNEQF

V gene: TRBV7-9
D gene: TRBD1
CDR3 protein: ASSDSGTGGGEQY

V gene: TRBV12-5
D gene: -
CDR3 protein: ASGLSREGTDTQY

V gene: TRBV18
D gene: -
CDR3 protein: ASSPRRDEQF

V gene: TRBV19
D gene: TRBD1
CDR3 protein: ASSMTGQGNQPQH

V gene: TRBV18
D gene: TRBD1
CDR3 protein: ASSQMPGQGSNTDTQY

V gene: TRBV9
D gene: TRBD1
CDR3 protein: ASSRTGTVNQPQH

V gene: TRBV28
D gene: -
CDR3 protein: ASSLVAGELF

V gene: TRBV12-5
D gene: TRBD1
CDR3 protein: ASGFRQGVNTGELF

V gene: TRBV5-6
D gene: -
CDR3 protein: ASEGRTEAF

V gene: TRBV7-2
D gene: -
CDR3 protein: ASSLEPEGYT

V gene: TRBV4-1
D gene: -
CDR3 protein: ASSQVAVGDTEAF

V gene: TRBV19
D gene: TRBD1
CDR3 protein: ASQDTGVGEKLF

V gene: TRBV6-1
D gene: -
CDR3 protein: ASSESVSGGLGQPQH

V gene: TRBV5-4
D gene: -
CDR3 protein: ASSFSGAEAF

V gene: TRBV29-1
D gene: TRBD1
CDR3 protein: SVEGHGQGSANEQF

V gene: TRBV18
D gene: TRBD1
CDR3 protein: ASSTDRVGNSPLH

V gene: TRBV7-8
D gene: TRBD1
CDR3 protein: ASSGQGNTEAF

V gene: TRBV19
D gene: TRBD1
CDR3 protein: ASSPGQGSTEAF

V gene: TRBV6-6
D gene: TRBD1
CDR3 protein: ASRGTGVTYEQY

V gene: TRBV5-5
D gene: -
CDR3 protein: ASGLETQY

V gene: TRBV4-2
D gene: TRBD1
CDR3 protein: ASSQDPGRGRGYT

V gene: TRBV5-8
D gene: -
CDR3 protein: ASSPYNEQF

V gene: TRBV6-6
D gene: -
CDR3 protein: ASSYPAGNLYGYT

V gene: TRBV7-8
D gene: -
CDR3 protein: ASSLRDSSSYEQY

V gene: TRBV7-6
D gene: -
CDR3 protein: ASSLQGNEQY

V gene: TRBV5-1
D gene: -
CDR3 protein: ASSLAVGEEETQY

V gene: TRBV7-7
D gene: -
CDR3 protein: ASSLEKHSTDTQY

V gene: TRBV7-2
D gene: TRBD1
CDR3 protein: ASSARQGRRTEAF

V gene: TRBV4-2
D gene: TRBD2
CDR3 protein: ASSQGGLAGGREQF

V gene: TRBV11-2
D gene: -
CDR3 protein: ASSPGLLIGEQY

V gene: TRBV11-1
D gene: TRBD2
CDR3 protein: ASSLVSGDTQY

V gene: TRBV4-2
D gene: -
CDR3 protein: ASSQDREMWREQY

V gene: TRBV14
D gene: TRBD1
CDR3 protein: ASSRQGGYGYT

V gene: TRBV7-2
D gene: TRBD1
CDR3 protein: ASSQGVSGGYT

V gene: TRBV7-3
D gene: TRBD2
CDR3 protein: ASSFPAGGDTQY

V gene: TRBV11-1
D gene: TRBD1
CDR3 protein: ASSPSGGTEAF

V gene: TRBV18
D gene: TRBD1
CDR3 protein: ASSLRTGGQETQY

V gene: TRBV29-1
D gene: -
CDR3 protein: SVNQWGAYNEQF

V gene: TRBV25-1
D gene: -
CDR3 protein: ASSALSGDRNYGYT

V gene: TRBV7-2
D gene: TRBD2
CDR3 protein: ASSDRDYSEQF

V gene: TRBV15
D gene: TRBD2
CDR3 protein: ATSRTSGSENEQF

V gene: TRBV9
D gene: -
CDR3 protein: ASSVGSTGSGAF